This T cell receptor beta chain appears in the sequencing data of a study of cytomegalovirus exposure and HLA in healthy donors. The PCR ran on 60 Vbeta and 13 Jbeta primers. Assay used: immunoSEQ multiplex PCR; TCRdb lists only in-frame clones, some missing. The sample has about 140,000 clones; roughly 80% are singletons. The CDR3 loop spans 15 amino acids. With V trimmed by 5 bases and J by 4 bases, 10 bases remained unmatched. Looked up from germline, CDR1 is SGHNT and CDR2 is YYREEE (reference sequence). The TCR was taken from a man aged 40-55 years in good health and CMV-seropositive. Sequencing was performed on PBMCs. The chain recombines TRBV5-4 with TRBJ2-7; TRBD2 aligns across 9 bases. The DNA of the CDR3 is TGTGCCAGCAGTGCTTCTAGCGGGGTAGGGTACGAGCAGTACTTC. Amino acid sequence: CASSASSGVGYEQYF.